One T cell receptor beta chain is described in this entry. Its antigen is currently unknown. In the PCR, 60 Vbeta and 13 Jbeta primers were used. Some clones are missing from TCRdb's copy, which holds only in-frame ones; the method was immunoSEQ multiplex PCR. Of tens of thousands of clones in the sample, around 80% were seen once. This entry is derived from a study of cytomegalovirus exposure and HLA in healthy donors. Study results and limitations: In vitro testing confirmed three CMV-associated chains as specific for CMV antigens. In a later analysis, a genetic analysis reported fewer productive-TCR N-insertions in an Asian-associated ancestry cluster than the cohort average. Later work found that TCR association rates differed between HLA loci; DRB1 had the most and HLA-C the fewest. On later analysis, the bulk of CMV-associated TCR beta chains appeared to be HLA-restricted.

V shed 2 bases and J 8 bases; nucleotides not matched to a gene: 5. The CDR3 runs 13 residues. Germline V gene data show CDR1 as LNHDA and CDR2 as SQIVND (reference sequence). The material sequenced was PBMCs. This sequence was found in a woman aged 45-65 years in good health and CMV-seropositive. The V gene is TRBV19, the J gene TRBJ1-1; 7 nucleotides match TRBD1. The CDR3 reads CASSINGGGEAFF. Written as DNA, the CDR3 is TGTGCCAGTAGTATAAACGGAGGGGGCGAAGCTTTCTTT.